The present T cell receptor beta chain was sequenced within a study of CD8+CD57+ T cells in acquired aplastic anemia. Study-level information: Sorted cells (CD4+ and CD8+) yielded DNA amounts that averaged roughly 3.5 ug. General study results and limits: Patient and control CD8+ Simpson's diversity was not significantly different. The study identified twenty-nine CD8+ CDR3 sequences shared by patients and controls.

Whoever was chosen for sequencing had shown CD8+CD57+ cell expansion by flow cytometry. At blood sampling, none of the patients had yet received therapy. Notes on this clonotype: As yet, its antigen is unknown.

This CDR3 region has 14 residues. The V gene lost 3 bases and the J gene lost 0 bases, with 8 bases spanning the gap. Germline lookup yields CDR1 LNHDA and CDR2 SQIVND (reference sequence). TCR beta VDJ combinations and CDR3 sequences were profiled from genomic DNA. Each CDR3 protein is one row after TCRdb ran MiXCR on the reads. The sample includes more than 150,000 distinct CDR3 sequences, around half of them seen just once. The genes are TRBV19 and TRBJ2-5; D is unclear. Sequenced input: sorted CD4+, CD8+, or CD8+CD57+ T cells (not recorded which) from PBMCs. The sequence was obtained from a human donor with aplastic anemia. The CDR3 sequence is CASSIRPYQETQYF. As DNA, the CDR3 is TGTGCCAGTAGTATCCGTCCGTACCAAGAGACCCAGTACTTC.